The rows below give T cell receptor beta chains drawn from one sample of a study of PD-1 blockade in classical Hodgkin lymphoma. Measured with immunoSEQ multiplex PCR; TCRdb has only the in-frame clones, and not every one. The table lists 20,000 to 25,000 clones, around 90% of them singletons, with about 0.55% in the top ten. Sample: CD4+ T cells from blood. These TCRs come from a human donor with classical Hodgkin lymphoma. The CDR3 runs from the conserved cysteine through the conserved F or W. The D gene is left open where the match is weak. Clone size is given for some rows only: seen once, a few or many times, or a class if the clone is expanded.

TRBV4-3	TRBJ2-2	15	once	.	TGCGCCAGCAGCCCCGGACAGACGAACACCGGGGAGCTGTTTTTT	CASSPGQTNTGELFF
TRBV6-4	TRBJ2-1	13	.	.	TGTGCCAGCAGTGACTCGCGGTACAATGAGCAGTTCTTC	CASSDSRYNEQFF
TRBV19	TRBJ2-3	13	.	.	TGTGCCAGTAGTAACCCGATCCCGGATACGCAGTATTTT	CASSNPIPDTQYF
TRBV6-5	TRBJ2-7	15	.	TRBD1	TGTGCCAGCAGCTACTCAAGGACAGGGTTGGACGAGCAGTACTTC	CASSYSRTGLDEQYF
TRBV6-5	TRBJ2-3	13	once	.	TGTGCCAGCAGTTACGGGAACACAGATACGCAGTATTTT	CASSYGNTDTQYF
TRBV7-9	TRBJ2-2	19	.	TRBD1	TGTGCCAGCAGCGCGAACCGGGACAGGGGAGGCTATCCCACCGGGGAGCTGTTTTTT	CASSANRDRGGYPTGELFF
TRBV7-9	TRBJ2-1	18	.	TRBD2	TGTGCCAGCAGCTTAAGGGTTGGCGGGGGGGGAACCTACAATGAGCAGTTCTTC	CASSLRVGGGGTYNEQFF
TRBV6-1	TRBJ2-5	13	.	.	TGTGCCAGCAGGAGACAGATCCAAGAGACCCAGTACTTC	CASRRQIQETQYF
TRBV7-9	TRBJ2-2	18	.	.	TGTGCCAGCAGCTTATCCGATTTCCCCGGGACCGGCGGCGGGGAGCTGTTTTTT	CASSLSDFPGTGGGELFF
TRBV9	TRBJ2-2	15	.	TRBD2	TGTGCCAGCAGCCAAGGGAGGGGCCGGACCGGGGAGCTGTTTTTT	CASSQGRGRTGELFF
TRBV6-6	TRBJ2-4	14	.	TRBD2	TGTGCCAGTGCTAGCGGTCTAGCCAAAAACATTCAGTACTTC	CASASGLAKNIQYF
TRBV7-8	TRBJ1-4	16	.	.	TGTGCCAGCAGCATCGGCAGGGCCAGTGGTGATGAAAAACTGTTTTTT	CASSIGRASGDEKLFF
TRBV10-3	TRBJ2-3	16	.	TRBD2	TGTGCCATCACAGGGACTAGCGACGAACCCACAGATACGCAGTATTTT	CAITGTSDEPTDTQYF
TRBV6-5	TRBJ2-5	15	.	TRBD2	TGTGCCAGCAGAAATAGCGGGGGTGACCAAGAGACCCAGTACTTC	CASRNSGGDQETQYF
TRBV5-4	TRBJ2-7	18	.	TRBD2	TGTGCCAGCAGTTTGGGAAGGACTAGCGGGGGCCACGTCTACGAGCAGTACTTC	CASSLGRTSGGHVYEQYF
TRBV2	TRBJ2-5	15	.	TRBD1	TGTGCCAGCAGTGATCCCGGGACAGGGCTAGAGACCCAGTACTTC	CASSDPGTGLETQYF
TRBV10-1	TRBJ2-3	19	.	TRBD2	TGCGCCAGCAGTGAGACGGGGCTAGCGGGGGTCCATAGCACAGATACGCAGTATTTT	CASSETGLAGVHSTDTQYF
TRBV2	TRBJ2-7	12	.	.	TGTGCCAGCAGAGAAACAGGCTACGAGCAGTACTTC	CASRETGYEQYF
TRBV9	TRBJ1-6	14	.	.	TGTGCCAGCAGCGTTTTCCCTGATAATTCACCCCTCCACTTT	CASSVFPDNSPLHF
TRBV9	TRBJ2-3	15	.	TRBD2	TGTGCCAGCAGCGTAGGAGCGGGGAACACAGATACGCAGTATTTT	CASSVGAGNTDTQYF
TRBV19	TRBJ2-5	15	.	TRBD2	TGTGCCAGTAGTTTCGGGCGGGGGGTACAAGAGACCCAGTACTTC	CASSFGRGVQETQYF
TRBV18	TRBJ2-5	14	.	.	TGTGCCAGCTCACCACGTCTGAGGGAAGAGACCCAGTACTTC	CASSPRLREETQYF
TRBV27	TRBJ2-2	16	.	TRBD1	TGTGCCAGCAGTAGGACAGGGGGCCCGAACACCGGGGAGCTGTTTTTT	CASSRTGGPNTGELFF
TRBV15	TRBJ2-1	13	.	.	TGTGCCACCAGCAGAGATGGGACTGAGGTTTCGTTCTTC	CATSRDGTEVSFF
TRBV9	TRBJ1-4	14	once	TRBD1	TGTGCCAGCAGCGAGGGACAGGAAAATGAAAAACTGTTTTTT	CASSEGQENEKLFF
TRBV18	TRBJ1-1	15	.	TRBD1	TGTGCCAGCTCAAATTCCCAACAGGGGGACACTGAAGCTTTCTTT	CASSNSQQGDTEAFF
TRBV5-5	TRBJ2-5	16	.	TRBD1	TGTGCCAGCAGTCGAGGGACAGGGGGATATGCGGAGACCCAGTACTTC	CASSRGTGGYAETQYF
TRBV4-1	TRBJ1-2	16	.	.	TGCGCCAGCAGCCGACCCGGGACCCCCATGAGTCATGGCTACACCTTC	CASSRPGTPMSHGYTF
TRBV25-1	TRBJ2-3	14	once	.	TGTGCCAGCAGTGGGATAGCGGGCACAGATACGCAGTATTTT	CASSGIAGTDTQYF
TRBV7-3	TRBJ1-1	13	.	.	TGTGCCAGCAGCTTCAATCTAAACACTGAAGCTTTCTTT	CASSFNLNTEAFF
TRBV5-5	TRBJ2-7	16	.	.	TGTGCCAGCAGCTCTCCTCGGGCCCAGGACTCCTACGAGCAGTACTTC	CASSSPRAQDSYEQYF
TRBV6-5	TRBJ2-7	16	once	.	TGTGCCAGCAGTTCGGGACTCCCCGGATCCGCTCGTGAGCAGTACTTC	CASSSGLPGSAREQYF
TRBV28	TRBJ1-1	11	.	.	TGTGCCAGCAGTAACATCTCTAGAGCTTTCTTT	CASSNISRAFF
TRBV4-2	TRBJ1-2	13	few	TRBD1	TGTGCCAGTATCGGGACAGGGAACTATGGCTACACCTTC	CASIGTGNYGYTF
TRBV6-5	TRBJ2-3	14	.	.	TGTGCCAGCAGTCAAGGAGGGCCGGAGGATACGCAGTATTTT	CASSQGGPEDTQYF
TRBV7-2	TRBJ2-7	19	.	.	TGTGCCAGCAGCTCGGTGGGGGTAGCGGAACCACAATTCTCCTACGAGCAGTACTTC	CASSSVGVAEPQFSYEQYF
TRBV15	TRBJ2-3	13	.	.	TGTGCCACCAGCTCTCATCTCACAGATACGCAGTATTTT	CATSSHLTDTQYF
TRBV10-2	TRBJ1-4	15	.	.	TGCGCCAGCATGAGTCCAATTACAACTAATGAAAAACTGTTTTTT	CASMSPITTNEKLFF
TRBV7-9	TRBJ1-1	15	few	.	TGTGCCAGCAGCTTAGCAAGACAGATTGACACTGAAGCTTTCTTT	CASSLARQIDTEAFF
TRBV5-5	TRBJ1-1	15	once	TRBD1	TGTGCCAGCAGCTTCCCGACAGGGAGGAACACTGAAGCTTTCTTT	CASSFPTGRNTEAFF
TRBV4-3	TRBJ1-2	15	once	.	TGCGCCAGCAGCCAAGAGGGGCAGATCTCCTATGGCTACACCTTC	CASSQEGQISYGYTF
TRBV7-3	TRBJ2-3	15	.	.	TGTGCCAGCAGCTTATATGCAGGGGAGAGAGATACGCAGTATTTT	CASSLYAGERDTQYF
TRBV7-9	TRBJ1-2	12	.	.	TGTGCCAGCAGCTTCAGGCCCATGGGCTACACCTTC	CASSFRPMGYTF
TRBV6-1	TRBJ1-3	14	.	.	TGTGCCAGCAGCAATGTAGACTCTGGAAACACCATATATTTT	CASSNVDSGNTIYF
TRBV11-3	TRBJ2-5	11	few	.	TGTGCCAGCGGTATAAGAGAGACCCAGTACTTC	CASGIRETQYF
TRBV4-3	TRBJ2-7	17	.	.	TGCGCCAGCAGCCAAGATCCAGGGGGGGCCAGCTCCTACGAGCAGTACTTC	CASSQDPGGASSYEQYF
TRBV5-1	TRBJ2-6	15	.	.	TGCGCCAGCAGCTGGGCTACCTCTGGGGCCAACGTCCTGACTTTC	CASSWATSGANVLTF
TRBV7-2	TRBJ1-5	13	.	.	TGTGCCAGCAGCTTAGGGTGGGATCAGCCCCAGCATTTT	CASSLGWDQPQHF
TRBV19	TRBJ1-5	15	.	.	TGTGCCAGTAGTATTCACAGGAGCAGCAATCAGCCCCAGCATTTT	CASSIHRSSNQPQHF
TRBV19	TRBJ2-4	16	.	.	TGTGCCAGTAGCCTCCAGACAGGCCTAGCCAAAAACATTCAGTACTTC	CASSLQTGLAKNIQYF
TRBV11-2	TRBJ2-7	15	once	.	TGTGCCAGCAGCCCGAGGCCAGGGTTACTCTACGAGCAGTACTTC	CASSPRPGLLYEQYF
TRBV6-1	TRBJ2-3	20	.	TRBD1	TGTGCCAGCAGTGAAAGGCCCACAGGGGTCAACTCCCCTAGCACAGATACGCAGTATTTT	CASSERPTGVNSPSTDTQYF
TRBV4-3	TRBJ2-3	17	.	TRBD2	TGCGCCAGCAGCCAATCCGGGCGGGGGGCACGCACAGATACGCAGTATTTT	CASSQSGRGARTDTQYF